A selection of T cell receptor beta chains follows, all from one sample in a study of T cells in Graves' hyperthyroidism and ophthalmopathy. Using its own MiXCR run on the multiplex PCR reads, TCRdb lists one record per CDR3 protein. This sample has a few hundred thousand distinct CDR3 sequences, with about 18% found just once. Material for sequencing was blood. Every receptor here comes from a man younger than 30 with Graves' ophthalmopathy. CDR3s include the opening cysteine and the closing phenylalanine or tryptophan. The D gene is left open where the match is weak. Only some rows state a clone size, as once, few, many or a class for expanded clones.

J: TRBJ2-7
D: TRBD1
size: many
V: TRBV20-1
CDR3: CSANPGQGDPYEQYF
DNA: TGCAGTGCCAATCCGGGACAGGGTGACCCCTACGAGCAGTACTTC

J: TRBJ2-1
D: TRBD1
size: few
V: TRBV7-3
CDR3: CASSLGTGGINEQFF
DNA: TGTGCCAGCAGCTTAGGAACAGGGGGCATCAATGAGCAGTTCTTC

J: TRBJ1-1
D: .
size: many
V: TRBV3-1
CDR3: CASSQGSGAAIEAFF
DNA: TGTGCCAGCAGCCAAGGGTCAGGGGCAGCGATTGAAGCTTTCTTT

J: TRBJ2-5
D: .
size: .
V: TRBV4-1
CDR3: CASSQPGQTQETQYF
DNA: TGCGCCAGCAGCCAACCTGGACAGACCCAAGAGACCCAGTACTTC

J: TRBJ2-1
D: .
size: .
V: TRBV27
CDR3: CASSPNGGSNEQFF
DNA: TGTGCCAGCTCACCCAACGGGGGAAGCAATGAGCAGTTCTTC

J: TRBJ1-2
D: TRBD1
size: many
V: TRBV12-3/TRBV12-4
CDR3: CASRVTPGQGEGYTF
DNA: TGTGCCAGCAGAGTAACCCCGGGACAGGGTGAAGGCTACACCTTC

J: TRBJ1-2
D: TRBD1
size: once
V: TRBV7-9
CDR3: CASSQGQGAQTYGYTF
DNA: TGTGCCAGCAGCCAGGGACAGGGGGCGCAAACCTATGGCTACACCTTC

J: TRBJ2-3
D: TRBD2
size: .
V: TRBV7-3
CDR3: CASSLWASGGGTDTQYF
DNA: TGTGCCAGCAGCTTATGGGCTAGCGGGGGGGGGACAGATACGCAGTATTTT

J: TRBJ1-1
D: .
size: many
V: TRBV5-1
CDR3: CASSPGAANTEAFF
DNA: TGCGCCAGCAGCCCCGGGGCGGCGAACACTGAAGCTTTCTTT

J: TRBJ1-5
D: .
size: many
V: TRBV6-1
CDR3: CASSESRGTPYSNQPQHF
DNA: TGTGCCAGCAGTGAAAGCAGGGGAACCCCTTATAGCAATCAGCCCCAGCATTTT

J: TRBJ2-3
D: .
size: many
V: TRBV3-1
CDR3: CASSRSLSIADTQYF
DNA: TGTGCCAGCAGCCGATCCCTCTCCATTGCAGATACGCAGTATTTT

J: TRBJ1-1
D: .
size: once
V: TRBV28
CDR3: CASSFSGTQNTEAFF
DNA: TGTGCCAGCAGTTTTTCGGGGACCCAGAACACTGAAGCTTTCTTT

J: TRBJ1-1
D: .
size: .
V: TRBV19
CDR3: CASTKLTGTLNTEAFF
DNA: TGTGCCAGTACTAAATTAACGGGGACATTGAACACTGAAGCTTTCTTT

J: TRBJ2-1
D: .
size: few
V: TRBV6-2/TRBV6-3
CDR3: CASSYGEAGNNEQFF
DNA: TGTGCCAGCAGTTACGGGGAAGCGGGTAACAATGAGCAGTTCTTC